Below, 23 T cell receptor beta chains from the same sample are listed, as sequenced in a study of identical twins. TCRdb independently ran MiXCR on the 5' RACE reads; one entry per CDR3 protein. The sample consists of under 350,000 distinct CDR3 sequences, roughly 8.6% of them appearing once. The sample was also linked to a second study, of yellow fever vaccine responses in identical twins.

Material for sequencing was CD8+ T cells sorted from blood. These receptors all stem from a woman younger than 30 in good health.

This clonotype was recorded many times. The chain is built from TRBV28 and TRBJ1-5; 7 positions agree with TRBD1. Germline assignment: CDR1 MDHEN and CDR2 SYDVKM. This CDR3 region has 14 residues. Unmatched junction bases numbered 5, after V lost 6 bases and J lost 3 bases. The CDR3 loop reads CASRPGQANQPQHF. Here the CDR3 DNA reads TGTGCCAGCAGGCCCGGACAGGCCAATCAGCCCCAGCATTTT.

This clonotype was counted a few times. The rearrangement joins TRBV4-3 to TRBJ2-7; D might be TRBD1 or TRBD2, each matching 5 bases. Per germline, CDR1 LGHNA and CDR2 YSLEER. V was clipped by 2 bases and J by 2 bases, with 19 bases between them. The CDR3 contains 17 residues. The CDR3: CASSQTIGTALPYEQYF. CDR3 nucleotide sequence: TGCGCCAGCAGCCAAACCATCGGGACCGCCCTTCCCTACGAGCAGTACTTC.

This clonotype appeared a few times. V gene TRBV4-3 combines with J gene TRBJ2-5, with a possible D match to TRBD2 (7 bases). Per germline, CDR1 LGHNA and CDR2 YSLEER. The V end was cut by 1 base, the J end by 4 bases, with 13 bases between. This CDR3 spans 15 amino acids. This CDR3 reads CASSQGTGRGETQYF. As DNA, the CDR3 is TGCGCCAGCAGCCAAGGCACAGGGAGGGGAGAGACCCAGTACTTC.

This clonotype was observed many times. The chain has TRBV4-3 and TRBJ2-2; the D gene is possibly TRBD1 (7 bases). CDR3 length: 14 residues. Looked up from germline, CDR1 is LGHNA and CDR2 is YSLEER. Trimming took off 8 bases at V and 2 bases at J, with 12 bases between the two ends. CDR3 coding DNA: TGCGCCAGCGGAGGGGGCCCCAACACCGGGGAGCTGTTTTTT. Translated: CASGGGPNTGELFF.

The J gene is TRBJ1-6, the V gene TRBV20-1; D remains unclear. The CDR3 has 14 residues. Trimming took off 5 bases at V and 8 bases at J, with 16 bases between the two ends. Germline V gene data show CDR1 as DFQATT and CDR2 as SNEGSKA (reference sequence). DNA for the CDR3: TGCAGTGCTTGGGGTTCTAGGTGGGATTCACCCCTCCACTTT. Amino acids: CSAWGSRWDSPLHF.

The table lists this clonotype with a few counts. V usage is TRBV7-2 and J usage is TRBJ1-1, with D hard to call. CDR3 size: 13 residues. V gave up 6 bases and J gave up 5 bases, with 13 bases separating them. Germline CDR1 is SGHTA and CDR2 is FQGNSA. CDR3: CASRDPELTEAFF. For the CDR3, the DNA is TGTGCCAGCAGGGATCCAGAGCTTACTGAAGCTTTCTTT.

This clonotype came up many times. The genes are TRBV14 and TRBJ2-7; 9 bases match TRBD2. In germline, CDR1 is SGHDN, CDR2 FVKESK. CDR3 length: 15 residues. After removal of 1 base from V and 2 bases from J, the junction contained 3 bases not matched to a gene. The chain's CDR3 is CASSQGTSVTYEQYF. The CDR3 bases are TGTGCCAGCAGCCAAGGGACTAGCGTAACCTACGAGCAGTACTTC.

This clonotype was observed a handful of times. The V call is TRBV5-6, the J call TRBJ2-6; TRBD2 agrees at 10 bases. This CDR3 contains 17 residues. CDR1 and CDR2 from the germline V gene are SGHDT and YYEEEE. Losses at the gene ends were 6 bases for V and 1 base for J; bases not matched to a gene: 7. As DNA, the CDR3 is TGTGCCAGCACCGCTAGCGGGAGCTCTTCTGGGGCCAACGTCCTGACTTTC. It yields the protein CASTASGSSSGANVLTF. The whole variable domain, filled in from reference TRBV5-6 and TRBJ2-6, reads DAGVTQSPTHLIKTRGQQVTLRCSPKSGHDTVSWYQQALGQGPQFIFQYYEEEERQRGNFPDRFSGHQFPNYSSELNVNALLLGDSALYLCASTASGSSSGANVLTFGAGSRLTVL.

This chain links TRBV27 with TRBJ2-1; TRBD2 aligns across 13 bases. Germline V gene sequence: CDR1 MNHEY, CDR2 SMNVEV (reference sequence). The CDR3 length is 17 residues. The ends lost 5 bases at V and 0 bases at J; junction bases unmatched: 4. The CDR3 coding sequence is TGTGCCAGCAGTGGCCGGACTAGCGGGAGCTCCTACAATGAGCAGTTCTTC. As protein: CASSGRTSGSSYNEQFF.

This clonotype was seen a handful of times. The gene calls are TRBV30 and TRBJ2-7; 8 positions match TRBD1. The CDR3 has 11 residues. The ends lost 4 bases at V and 5 bases at J; junction bases unmatched: 1. The V gene's germline CDR1 is GTSNPN and CDR2 SVGIG (reference sequence). This CDR3 reads CAWTGGHEQYF. The CDR3 nucleotides are TGTGCCTGGACAGGGGGCCACGAGCAGTACTTC.

This clonotype was detected a few times. This chain uses TRBV5-6 with TRBJ2-2, with a tentative D call TRBD1 (5 bases). This CDR3 has 16 amino acids. CDR1 is SGHDT and CDR2 is YYEEEE in the germline V gene. V lost 5 bases and J 5 bases, leaving 19 bases between the germline ends. This CDR3 reads CASSPVVGAGTGELFF. The CDR3 DNA reads TGTGCCAGCAGTCCGGTGGTAGGGGCCGGGACCGGGGAGCTGTTTTTT.

This clonotype was seen more than once but under ten times. The CDR3 DNA sequence: TGTGCCAGCACCCCCCGACAGCTCAATCAGCCCCAGCATTTT. Encoded protein: CASTPRQLNQPQHF. The chain recombines TRBV28 with TRBJ1-5, with D possibly matching TRBD1 (5 bases). Germline loops: CDR1 MDHEN, CDR2 SYDVKM. The germline V and J ends were trimmed by 7 bases and 3 bases, with 13 bases remaining between them. This CDR3 contains 14 residues.

The chain joins TRBV4-3 to TRBJ2-1; TRBD2 might be the D (6 bases). The CDR3 consists of 16 residues. V lost 0 bases and J lost 4, with 13 bases in between. Germline lookup yields CDR1 LGHNA and CDR2 YSLEER. The CDR3 DNA is TGCGCCAGCAGCCAAGAGTACGGGAGTGGGTACAATGAGCAGTTCTTC. This gives the protein CASSQEYGSGYNEQFF.

This clonotype occurred a few times. Given a much more abundant clone one base away, this may be a read error. The chain has TRBV13 and TRBJ2-5; no firm D call. V was cut by 0 bases and J by 1 base, with 3 bases left in between. Germline V gene lookup returns CDR1 PRHDT and CDR2 FYEKMQ (reference sequence). The CDR3 spans 13 residues. The CDR3 coding sequence is TGTGCCAGCAGCTTAGGCACCCAAGAGACCCAGTACTTC. Its protein product is CASSLGTQETQYF.

The chain carries TRBV7-2 and TRBJ2-2; D unresolved. V was shortened by 4 bases and J by 2 bases, with 5 bases between the two germline ends. CDR1 SGHTA and CDR2 FQGNSA come from the germline V gene. The CDR3 consists of 13 residues. DNA of the CDR3: TGTGCCAGCAGCTCCGACAACACCGGGGAGCTGTTTTTT. As protein: CASSSDNTGELFF. Full variable domain (outside the CDR3, taken from reference TRBV7-2 and TRBJ2-2): GAGVSQSPSNKVTEKGKDVELRCDPISGHTALYWYRQSLGQGLEFLIYFQGNSAPDKSGLPSDRFSAERTGGSVSTLTIQRTQQEDSAVYLCASSSDNTGELFFGEGSRLTVL.

The chain links TRBV7-6 to TRBJ2-1; 8 bases match TRBD1. The CDR3 has 16 amino acids. The germline CDR1 and CDR2 sequences are SGHVS and FNYEAQ. J gave up 0 bases and V 3 bases, and 4 bases lay outside the gene matches. The CDR3 loop reads CASSFNRGSSYNEQFF. CDR3 coding DNA: TGTGCCAGCAGCTTTAACAGGGGGTCCTCCTACAATGAGCAGTTCTTC.

This clonotype appeared a few times. The CDR3 DNA follows: TGTGCCAGCTCACTAGACGGGACAGGGACATACCCAGGGCAGTTCTTC. Protein product: CASSLDGTGTYPGQFF. The genes are TRBV18 and TRBJ2-1, with 9 bases matching TRBD1. Trimming took 4 bases from V and 12 from J; bases not matched to a gene: 16. The CDR3 loop spans 16 amino acids. Germline V gene lookup returns CDR1 KGHSH and CDR2 LQKENI.

Ten or more counts support this clonotype. The chain carries TRBV5-1 and TRBJ1-1; D unresolved. The V end was cut by 0 bases, the J end by 3 bases, with 9 bases between. Germline V lookup: CDR1 SGHRS, CDR2 YFSETQ. This CDR3 spans 14 amino acids. The CDR3 here is CASSLGGDDTEAFF. In DNA form, the CDR3 reads TGCGCCAGCAGCTTGGGCGGGGATGACACTGAAGCTTTCTTT.

The rearrangement uses TRBV9 and TRBJ2-3; D remains unclear. With 0 bases removed from V and 2 bases from J, the gap between germline ends came to 13 bases. Germline V lookup: CDR1 SGDLS, CDR2 YYNGEE. The CDR3 sequence is 16 residues long. The CDR3 DNA is TGTGCCAGCAGCGTAGAGTTAGGGTCTTACACAGATACGCAGTATTTT. Translating it yields CASSVELGSYTDTQYF.

This clonotype was picked up a small number of times. The J gene is TRBJ2-1, the V gene TRBV5-6, with 8 positions matching TRBD2. The ends lost 3 bases at V and 8 bases at J; junction bases unmatched: 10. The germline CDR1 and CDR2 sequences are SGHDT and YYEEEE. The CDR3 length is 15 residues. The CDR3 DNA follows: TGTGCCAGCAGCTCCCGTGACGGGAGGGACGATGAGCAGTTCTTC. Residues: CASSSRDGRDDEQFF.

This clonotype has more than one count but fewer than ten. V gene TRBV7-9 combines with J gene TRBJ2-1; 7 bases align to TRBD2. The CDR3 sequence is 15 residues long. V trimming: 10 bases; J trimming: 4 bases; junction bases outside the gene matches: 13. CDR1 is SEHNR, CDR2 FQNEAQ, per germline (reference sequence). The CDR3 reads CATPPASGDYNEQFF. In DNA, the CDR3 is TGTGCCACCCCCCCTGCGAGCGGGGATTACAATGAGCAGTTCTTC.

The J gene is TRBJ2-3, the V gene TRBV20-1; TRBD1 aligns across 10 bases. This CDR3 comprises 16 residues. The V and J ends lost 0 bases and 3 bases, in that order; junction bases with no gene match: 6. The germline V gene has CDR1 DFQATT and CDR2 SNEGSKA (reference sequence). This chain's CDR3 is CSARDSGQGGTDTQYF. Written as DNA, the CDR3 is TGCAGTGCTAGAGATAGCGGACAGGGGGGAACAGATACGCAGTATTTT.

This clonotype was observed a handful of times. The J gene is TRBJ2-3, the V gene TRBV6-1; TRBD2 matches 8 bases. The CDR3 loop spans 15 amino acids. The V segment lost 6 bases and the J segment 4 bases; nucleotides outside the gene matches: 9. Germline CDR1 reads MNHNS; CDR2 reads SASEGT. DNA of the CDR3: TGTGCCAGCAGAGTTTTAGCGGGATACGCAGATACGCAGTATTTT. The encoded protein is CASRVLAGYADTQYF.